This TCR beta chain was profiled in a study of T cell repertoires in aging, cancer and after chemotherapy. At the level of the study: Patients with chronic lymphocytic leukemia were sampled before and after fludarabine- or bendamustine-based chemotherapy.

A note on this clonotype: Its cognate antigen is unknown.

Rearranged V-D-J TRB sequences were amplified with a mixed TRB-A/B primer pool. Using its own MiXCR run on the multiplex PCR reads, TCRdb lists one record per CDR3 protein. The data show some 2,200 distinct CDR3 sequences, 20% to 25% seen once. The template was genomic DNA from peripheral blood, not RNA. This CDR3 contains 17 residues. CDR1 and CDR2 from the germline V gene are SEHNR and FQNEAQ (reference sequence). Germline trimming cut 4 bases from V and 1 base from J; bases unmatched to any gene: 9. Broader study findings: Compared with age-matched healthy donors, untreated hematological or solid cancer patients showed higher blood TCR clonality. Immunological memory after chemotherapy cannot be judged from the repertoire data. In cancer patients, declining TCR diversity with age involved lost richness and lost evenness.

The chain couples TRBV7-9 to TRBJ2-3; TRBD1 matches 9 bases. Sequenced material: blood. This sequence was found in a human donor with a blood cancer. The CDR3 region is CASSSQTGGLRTDTQYF. The CDR3 bases are TGTGCCAGCAGCTCTCAGACAGGGGGTTTGCGCACAGATACGCAGTATTTT.